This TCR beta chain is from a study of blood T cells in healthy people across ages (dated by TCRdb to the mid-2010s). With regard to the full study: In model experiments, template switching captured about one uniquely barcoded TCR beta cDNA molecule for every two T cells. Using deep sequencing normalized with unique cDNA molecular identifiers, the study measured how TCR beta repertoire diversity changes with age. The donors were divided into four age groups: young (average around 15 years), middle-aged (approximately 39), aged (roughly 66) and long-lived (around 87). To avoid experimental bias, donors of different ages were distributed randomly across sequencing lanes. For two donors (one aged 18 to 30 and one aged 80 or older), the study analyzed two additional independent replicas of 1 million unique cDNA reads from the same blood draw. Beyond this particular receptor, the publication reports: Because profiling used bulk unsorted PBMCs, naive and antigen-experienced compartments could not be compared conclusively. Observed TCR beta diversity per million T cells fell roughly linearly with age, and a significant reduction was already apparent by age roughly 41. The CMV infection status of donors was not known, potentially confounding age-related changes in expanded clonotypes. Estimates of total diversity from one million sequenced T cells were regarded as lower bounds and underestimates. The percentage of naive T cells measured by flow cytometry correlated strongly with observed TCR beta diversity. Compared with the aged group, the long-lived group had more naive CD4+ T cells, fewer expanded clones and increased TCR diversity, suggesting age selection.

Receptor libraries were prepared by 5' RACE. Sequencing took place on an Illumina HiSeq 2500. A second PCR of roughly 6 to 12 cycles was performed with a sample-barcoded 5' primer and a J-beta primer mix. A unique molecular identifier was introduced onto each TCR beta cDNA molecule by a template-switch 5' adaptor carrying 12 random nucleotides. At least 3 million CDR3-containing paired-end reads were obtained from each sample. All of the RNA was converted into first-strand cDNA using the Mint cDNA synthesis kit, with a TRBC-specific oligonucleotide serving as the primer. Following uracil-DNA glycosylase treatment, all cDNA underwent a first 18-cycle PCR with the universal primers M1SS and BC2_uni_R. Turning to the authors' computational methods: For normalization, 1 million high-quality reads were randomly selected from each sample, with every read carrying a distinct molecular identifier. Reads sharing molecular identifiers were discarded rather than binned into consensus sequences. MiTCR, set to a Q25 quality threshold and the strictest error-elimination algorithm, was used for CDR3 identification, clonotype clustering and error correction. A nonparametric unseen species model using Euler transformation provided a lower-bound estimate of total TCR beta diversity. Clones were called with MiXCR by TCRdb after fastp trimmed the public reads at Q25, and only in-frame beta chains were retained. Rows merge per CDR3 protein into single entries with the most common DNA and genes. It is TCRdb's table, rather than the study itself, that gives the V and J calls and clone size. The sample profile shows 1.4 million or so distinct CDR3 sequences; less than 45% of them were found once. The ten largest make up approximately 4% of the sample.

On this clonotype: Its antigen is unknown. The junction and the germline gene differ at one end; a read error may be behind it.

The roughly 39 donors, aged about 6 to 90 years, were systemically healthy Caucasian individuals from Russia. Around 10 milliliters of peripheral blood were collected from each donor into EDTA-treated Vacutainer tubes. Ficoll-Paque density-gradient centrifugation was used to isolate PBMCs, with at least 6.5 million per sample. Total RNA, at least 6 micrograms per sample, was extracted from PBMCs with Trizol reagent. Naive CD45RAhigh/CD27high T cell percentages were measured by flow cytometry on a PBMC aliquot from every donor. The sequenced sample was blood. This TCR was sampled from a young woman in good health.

The DNA is TGCGGCGTTGGCCTAAACAATCAGCCCCAGCATTTT. Its translation is CGVGLNNQPQHF. This chain joins TRBV29-1 to TRBJ1-5; confidence is insufficient to name the D gene. The CDR3 spans 12 residues, from the cysteine through the phenylalanine. Kept here is only the CDR3 DNA, which spans 36 bases and is read in frame from base 1. The germline V gene sets CDR1 to SQVTM and CDR2 to ANQGSEA.